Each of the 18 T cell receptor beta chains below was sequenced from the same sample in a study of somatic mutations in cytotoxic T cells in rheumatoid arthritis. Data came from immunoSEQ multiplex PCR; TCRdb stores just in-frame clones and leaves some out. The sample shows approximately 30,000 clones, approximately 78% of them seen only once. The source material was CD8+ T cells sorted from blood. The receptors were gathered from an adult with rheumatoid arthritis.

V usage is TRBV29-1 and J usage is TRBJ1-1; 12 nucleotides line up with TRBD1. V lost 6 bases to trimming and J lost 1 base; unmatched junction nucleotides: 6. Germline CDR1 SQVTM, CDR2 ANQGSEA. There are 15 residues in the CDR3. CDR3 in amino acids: CSVGRDRGRNTEAFF. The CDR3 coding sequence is TGCAGCGTAGGTCGGGACAGGGGGCGGAACACTGAAGCTTTCTTT.

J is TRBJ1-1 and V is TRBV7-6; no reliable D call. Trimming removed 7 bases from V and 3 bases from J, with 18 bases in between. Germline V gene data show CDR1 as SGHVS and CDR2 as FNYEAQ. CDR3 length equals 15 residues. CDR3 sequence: CASTPVLGSHTEAFF. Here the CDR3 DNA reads TGTGCCAGCACTCCCGTATTGGGGAGTCACACTGAAGCTTTCTTT.

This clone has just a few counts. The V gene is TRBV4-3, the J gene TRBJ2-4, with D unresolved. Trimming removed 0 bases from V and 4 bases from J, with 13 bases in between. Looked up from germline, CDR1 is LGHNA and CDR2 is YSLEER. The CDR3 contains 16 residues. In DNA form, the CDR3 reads TGCGCCAGCAGCCAAGACTGGGCGGCCCCAAAAAACATTCAGTACTTC. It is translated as CASSQDWAAPKNIQYF.

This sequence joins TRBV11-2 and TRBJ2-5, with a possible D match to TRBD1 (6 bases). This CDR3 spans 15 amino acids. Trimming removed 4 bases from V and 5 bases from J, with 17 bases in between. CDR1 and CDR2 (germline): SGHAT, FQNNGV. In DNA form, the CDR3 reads TGTGCCAGCAGCTCCGGTTGGGGGCGCGGTGAGACCCAGTACTTC. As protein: CASSSGWGRGETQYF.

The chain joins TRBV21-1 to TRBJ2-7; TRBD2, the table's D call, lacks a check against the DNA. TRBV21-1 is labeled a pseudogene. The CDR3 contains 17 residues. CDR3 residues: CASSTSAGSGISYEQYF. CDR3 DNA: TGTGCCAGCAGCACGAGCGCGGGTAGCGGAATCTCCTACGAGCAGTACTTC.

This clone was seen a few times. CDR3 in amino acids: CASSSLGEGGYGYTF. The CDR3 DNA follows: TGTGCCAGCAGCTCGCTGGGTGAGGGTGGCTATGGCTACACCTTC. The chain recombines TRBV7-9 with TRBJ1-2, with D hard to call. Germline assignment: CDR1 SEHNR and CDR2 FQNEAQ (reference sequence). V lost 4 bases and J 4 bases, leaving 16 bases between the germline ends. The CDR3 extends over 15 amino acids.

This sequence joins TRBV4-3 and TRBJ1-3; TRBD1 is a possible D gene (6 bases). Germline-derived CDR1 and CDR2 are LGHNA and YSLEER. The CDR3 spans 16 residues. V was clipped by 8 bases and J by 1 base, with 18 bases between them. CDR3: CASATDRLVSGNTIYF. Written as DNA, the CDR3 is TGCGCCAGCGCCACGGACAGACTTGTGTCTGGAAACACCATATATTTT.

The CDR3 loop is CASSARTGPWEQYF. The DNA of the CDR3 is TGTGCCAGTAGTGCCCGGACAGGCCCCTGGGAGCAGTACTTC. The chain links TRBV19 to TRBJ2-7; 7 bases match TRBD1. The CDR3 has 14 residues. Germline V gives CDR1 LNHDA, CDR2 SQIVND (reference sequence). V was pared by 5 bases and J by 7 bases, with 11 bases of the junction left unmatched.

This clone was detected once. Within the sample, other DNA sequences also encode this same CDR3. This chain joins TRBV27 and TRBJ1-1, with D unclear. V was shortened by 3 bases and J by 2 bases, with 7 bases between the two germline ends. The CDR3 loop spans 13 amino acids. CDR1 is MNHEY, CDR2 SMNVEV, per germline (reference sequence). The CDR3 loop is CASSLGGNTEAFF. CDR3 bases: TGTGCCAGCAGTTTGGGCGGAAACACTGAAGCTTTCTTT.

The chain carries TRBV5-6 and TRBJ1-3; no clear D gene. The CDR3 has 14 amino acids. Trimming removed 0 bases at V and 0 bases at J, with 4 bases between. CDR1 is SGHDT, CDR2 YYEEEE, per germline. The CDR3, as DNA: TGTGCCAGCAGCTTGGGAAGCTCTGGAAACACCATATATTTT. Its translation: CASSLGSSGNTIYF.

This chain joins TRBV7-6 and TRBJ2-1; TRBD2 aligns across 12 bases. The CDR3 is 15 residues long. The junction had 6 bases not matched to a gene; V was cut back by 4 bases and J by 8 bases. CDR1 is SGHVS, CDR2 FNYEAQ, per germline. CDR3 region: CASSSERLAGDEQFF. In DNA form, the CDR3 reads TGTGCCAGCAGCTCCGAAAGACTAGCGGGAGATGAGCAGTTCTTC.

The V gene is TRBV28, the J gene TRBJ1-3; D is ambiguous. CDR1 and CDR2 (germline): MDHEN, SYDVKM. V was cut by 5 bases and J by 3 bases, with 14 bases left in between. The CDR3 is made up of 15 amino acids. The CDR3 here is CASSTPEGGGNTIYF. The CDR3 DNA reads TGTGCCAGCAGTACCCCGGAGGGAGGTGGAAACACCATATATTTT.

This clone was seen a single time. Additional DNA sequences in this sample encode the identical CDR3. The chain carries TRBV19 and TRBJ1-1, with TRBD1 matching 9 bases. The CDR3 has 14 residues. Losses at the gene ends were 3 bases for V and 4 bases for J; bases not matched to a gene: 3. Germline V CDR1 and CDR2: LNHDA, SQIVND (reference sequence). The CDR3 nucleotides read TGTGCCAGTAGTATTGGGGGACAGGGCACTGAAGCTTTCTTT. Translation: CASSIGGQGTEAFF. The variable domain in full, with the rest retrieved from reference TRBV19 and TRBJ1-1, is DGGITQSPKYLFRKEGQNVTLSCEQNLNHDAMYWYRQDPGQGLRLIYYSQIVNDFQKGDIAEGYSVSREKKESFPLTVTSAQKNPTAFYLCASSIGGQGTEAFFGQGTRLTVV.

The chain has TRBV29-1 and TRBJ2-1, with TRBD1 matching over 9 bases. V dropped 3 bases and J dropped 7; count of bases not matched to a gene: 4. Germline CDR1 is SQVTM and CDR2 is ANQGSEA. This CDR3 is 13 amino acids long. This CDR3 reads CSVETGTGNEQFF. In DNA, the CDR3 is TGCAGCGTTGAGACCGGGACAGGGAATGAGCAGTTCTTC.

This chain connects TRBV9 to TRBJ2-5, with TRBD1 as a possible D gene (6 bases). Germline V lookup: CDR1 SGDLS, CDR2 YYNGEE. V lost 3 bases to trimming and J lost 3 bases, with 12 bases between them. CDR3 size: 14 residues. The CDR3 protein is CASSAHEGEETQYF. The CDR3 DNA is TGTGCCAGCAGCGCCCACGAGGGGGAAGAGACCCAGTACTTC.

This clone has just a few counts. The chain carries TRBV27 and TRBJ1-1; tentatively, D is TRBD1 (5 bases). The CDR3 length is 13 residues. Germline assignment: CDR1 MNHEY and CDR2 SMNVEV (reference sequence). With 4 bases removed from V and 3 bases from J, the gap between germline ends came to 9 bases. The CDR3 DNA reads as TGTGCCAGCAGTTCCCAGGGTTACACTGAAGCTTTCTTT. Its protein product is CASSSQGYTEAFF.

The CDR3 coding sequence is TGCGCCAGCAGCTTAGGACAGGATCGTTACGAGCAGTACTTC. Translation: CASSLGQDRYEQYF. This rearrangement joins TRBV5-1 to TRBJ2-7; 7 bases fit TRBD1. The CDR3 sequence is 14 residues long. Germline V gives CDR1 SGHRS, CDR2 YFSETQ. The ends lost 2 bases at V and 4 bases at J; junction bases unmatched: 6.

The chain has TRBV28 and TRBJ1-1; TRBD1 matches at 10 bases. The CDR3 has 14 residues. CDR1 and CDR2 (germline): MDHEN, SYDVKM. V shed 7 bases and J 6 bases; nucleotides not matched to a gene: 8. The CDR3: CASNPDRGIPEAFF. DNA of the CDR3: TGTGCCAGCAACCCGGACAGGGGGATCCCTGAAGCTTTCTTT.